This T cell receptor (beta chain) was sequenced during a study of T cells in narcolepsy. The wider study: Healthy controls were enrolled alongside patients with narcolepsy type 1 or type 2.

Clones were sequenced by immunoSEQ multiplex PCR, and TCRdb holds only the in-frame ones, with some missing. The sample has around 32,000 clones; roughly 80% are singletons. Trimming removed 6 bases from V and 0 bases from J, with 12 bases in between. Per the germline V gene, CDR1 is MNHNY and CDR2 is SVGAGI (reference sequence). The CDR3 loop spans 15 amino acids. The sample comprised memory (CD45RA-) CD4+ T cells from blood. This clonotype originated in a human donor in good health. The V gene is TRBV6-6, the J gene TRBJ1-5; D is uncertain. CDR3 sequence (DNA): TGTGCCAGCAGCCTTCAGTCGGCTAGCAATCAGCCCCAGCATTTT. This encodes CASSLQSASNQPQHF.